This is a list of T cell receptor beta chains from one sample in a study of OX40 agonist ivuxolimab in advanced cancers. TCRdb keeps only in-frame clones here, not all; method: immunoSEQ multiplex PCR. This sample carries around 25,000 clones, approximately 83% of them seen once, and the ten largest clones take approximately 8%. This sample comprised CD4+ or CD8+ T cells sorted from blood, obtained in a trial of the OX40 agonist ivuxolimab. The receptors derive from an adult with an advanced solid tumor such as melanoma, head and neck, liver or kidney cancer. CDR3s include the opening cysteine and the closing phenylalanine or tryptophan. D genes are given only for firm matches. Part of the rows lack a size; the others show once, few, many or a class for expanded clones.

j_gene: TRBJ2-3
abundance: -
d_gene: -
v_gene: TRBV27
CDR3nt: TGTGCCAGCAGTTTATTCACGTCCCCCACAGATACGCAGTATTTT
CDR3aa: CASSLFTSPTDTQYF

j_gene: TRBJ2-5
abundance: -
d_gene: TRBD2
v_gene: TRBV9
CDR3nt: TGTGCCAGCAGCGTAGGGTTGGGAGGGGCTAGCCGTCAAGAGACCCAGTACTTC
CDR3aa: CASSVGLGGASRQETQYF

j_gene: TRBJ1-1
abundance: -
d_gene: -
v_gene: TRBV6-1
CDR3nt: TGTGCCACCCTAGGGATGAACACTGAAGCTTTCTTT
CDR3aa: CATLGMNTEAFF

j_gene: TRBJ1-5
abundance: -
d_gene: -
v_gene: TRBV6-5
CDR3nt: TGTGCCAGCAGTCCCTGGGGGGCACACCAGCCCCAGCATTTT
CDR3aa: CASSPWGAHQPQHF

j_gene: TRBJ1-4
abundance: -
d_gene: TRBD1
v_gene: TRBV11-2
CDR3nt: TGTGCCAGCAGCTTTAGGGGACAGGGGGCGCGTGAAAAACTGTTTTTT
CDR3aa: CASSFRGQGAREKLFF

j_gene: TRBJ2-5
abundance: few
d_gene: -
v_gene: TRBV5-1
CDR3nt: TGCGCCAGCAGCACCTCATCCGGGACCAAAGAGACCCAGTACTTC
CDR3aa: CASSTSSGTKETQYF

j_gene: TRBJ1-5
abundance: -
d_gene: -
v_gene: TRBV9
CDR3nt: TGTGCCAGCAGCATGGGGTCCGGAAGCAATCAGCCCCAGCATTTT
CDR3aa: CASSMGSGSNQPQHF

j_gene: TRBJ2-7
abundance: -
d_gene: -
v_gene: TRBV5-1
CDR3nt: TGCGCCAGCAGCTTGCACGATGTGAGCTTCTACGAGCAGTACTTC
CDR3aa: CASSLHDVSFYEQYF

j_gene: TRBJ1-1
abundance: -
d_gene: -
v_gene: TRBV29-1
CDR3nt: TGCAGCGTTGAAGGCATGGCCCCTGAAGCTTTCTTT
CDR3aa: CSVEGMAPEAFF

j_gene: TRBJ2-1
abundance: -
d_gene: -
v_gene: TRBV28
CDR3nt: TGTGCCAGCAGTTTCATGGGGGCAGGGGCTTACAATGAGCAGTTCTTC
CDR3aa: CASSFMGAGAYNEQFF

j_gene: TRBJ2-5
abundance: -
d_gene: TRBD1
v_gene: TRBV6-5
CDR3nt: TGTGCCAGCAGTTTATTCCCGACAGGGGAGACGGAGACCCAGTACTTC
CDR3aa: CASSLFPTGETETQYF

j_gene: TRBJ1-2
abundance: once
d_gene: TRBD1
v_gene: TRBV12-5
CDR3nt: TGTGCTAGTGGTTCCACATCGGACAGGGTGGGCTATGGCTACACCTTC
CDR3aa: CASGSTSDRVGYGYTF

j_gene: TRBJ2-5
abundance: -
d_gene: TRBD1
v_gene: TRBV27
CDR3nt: TGTGCCAGCAGACGGACAGGGCGGCAAGAGACCCAGTACTTC
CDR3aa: CASRRTGRQETQYF

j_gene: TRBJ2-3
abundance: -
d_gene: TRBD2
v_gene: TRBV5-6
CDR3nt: TGTGCCAGCAGCTTGGAGGGACTAGCGGCCGCGAGCACAGATACGCAGTATTTT
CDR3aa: CASSLEGLAAASTDTQYF

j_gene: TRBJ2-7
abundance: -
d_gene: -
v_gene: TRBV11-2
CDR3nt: TGTGCCAGCAGCCCTAGATGGGTGGGCGAGCAGTACTTC
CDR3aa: CASSPRWVGEQYF

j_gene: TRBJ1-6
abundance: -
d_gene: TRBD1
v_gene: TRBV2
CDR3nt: TGTGCCAGCAGTGGAGCGGGACAGGGAACTAATTCACCCCTCCACTTT
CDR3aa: CASSGAGQGTNSPLHF

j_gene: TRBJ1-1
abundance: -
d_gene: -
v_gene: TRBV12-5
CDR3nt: TGTGCTAGTGGTCCCCTGACTAGGTCCACTGAAGCTTTCTTT
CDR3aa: CASGPLTRSTEAFF

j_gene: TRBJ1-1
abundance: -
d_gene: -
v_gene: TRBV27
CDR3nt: TGTGCCAGCAGTTTAACAGGAATGAACACTGAAGCTTTCTTT
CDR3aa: CASSLTGMNTEAFF

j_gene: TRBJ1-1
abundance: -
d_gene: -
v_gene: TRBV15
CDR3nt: TGTGCCACCAGCAGAGATGCGGGTACTGAAGCTTTCTTT
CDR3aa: CATSRDAGTEAFF

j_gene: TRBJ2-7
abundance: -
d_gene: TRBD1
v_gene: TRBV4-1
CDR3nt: TGCGCCAGCAGCCAAGGTAACAGGGGGACACACGAGCAGTACTTC
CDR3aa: CASSQGNRGTHEQYF

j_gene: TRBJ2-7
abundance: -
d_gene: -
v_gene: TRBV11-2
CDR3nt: TGTGCCAGCAGCTTTAGGACAGGGCGGGAGAAGGAGCAGTACTTC
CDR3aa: CASSFRTGREKEQYF

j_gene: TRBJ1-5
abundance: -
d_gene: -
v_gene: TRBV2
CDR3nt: TGTGCCAGCAGTGAATCGGGGGGGGTAAGGCAGCCCCAGCATTTT
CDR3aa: CASSESGGVRQPQHF

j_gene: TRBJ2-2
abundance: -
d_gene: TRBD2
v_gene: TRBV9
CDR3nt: TGTGCCAGCAGCCCCACGGGGGGGGAGGGAGCCGGGGAGCTGTTTTTT
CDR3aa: CASSPTGGEGAGELFF

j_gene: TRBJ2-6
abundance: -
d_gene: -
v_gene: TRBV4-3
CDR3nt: TGCGCCAGCACGCCAACGGTGTACGGGGCCAACGTCCTGACTTTC
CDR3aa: CASTPTVYGANVLTF

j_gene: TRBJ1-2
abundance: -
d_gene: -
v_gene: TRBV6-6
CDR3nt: TGTGCCAGCAGTTACCAGGGGTTCGGATTGTATGGCTACACCTTC
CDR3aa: CASSYQGFGLYGYTF

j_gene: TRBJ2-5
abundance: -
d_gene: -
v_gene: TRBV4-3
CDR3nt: TGCGCCAGCAGCCAAGATTTTATTCCGGGGGAGACCCAGTACTTC
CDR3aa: CASSQDFIPGETQYF

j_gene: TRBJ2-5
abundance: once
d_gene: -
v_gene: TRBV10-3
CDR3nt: TGTGCCATCAGGGGCCAGCCTCAAGAGACCCAGTACTTC
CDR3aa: CAIRGQPQETQYF

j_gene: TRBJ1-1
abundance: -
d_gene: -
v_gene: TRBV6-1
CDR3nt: TGTGCCAGCAGTGAGACCCGCAGATTAATACAGGGCGGGTCGGCTTTCTTT
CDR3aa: CASSETRRLIQGGSAFF

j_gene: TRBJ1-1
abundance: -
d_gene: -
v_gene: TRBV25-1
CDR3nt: TGTGCCAGCAGCGACACCGTGACGAGCGGTGAAGCTTTCTTT
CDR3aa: CASSDTVTSGEAFF

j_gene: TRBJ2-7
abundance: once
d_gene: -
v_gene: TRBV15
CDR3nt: TGTGCCACCAGCTCCCTGGCCGGGGTCCCGGACGAGCAGTACTTC
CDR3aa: CATSSLAGVPDEQYF

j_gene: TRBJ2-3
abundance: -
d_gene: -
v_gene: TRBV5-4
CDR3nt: TGTGCCAGCACCAAAGGGGATACGCAGTATTTT
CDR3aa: CASTKGDTQYF

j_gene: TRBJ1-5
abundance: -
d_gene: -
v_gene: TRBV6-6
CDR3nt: TGTGCCACCTTCGGGGGTGGCCAGCCCCAGCATTTT
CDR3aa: CATFGGGQPQHF

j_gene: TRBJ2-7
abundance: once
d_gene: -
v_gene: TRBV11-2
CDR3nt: TGTGCCAGCAGCCTTCCCTACGAGCAGTACTTC
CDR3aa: CASSLPYEQYF

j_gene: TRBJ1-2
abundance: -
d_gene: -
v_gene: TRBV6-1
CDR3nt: TGTGCCAGCAGTGAATTCGGGGGCTCTTCCAACTATGGCTACACCTTC
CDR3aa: CASSEFGGSSNYGYTF

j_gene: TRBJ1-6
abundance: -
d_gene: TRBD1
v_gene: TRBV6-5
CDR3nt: TGTGCCAGCCGGCAGGGGGGGGGCAATTCACCCCTCCACTTT
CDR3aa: CASRQGGGNSPLHF

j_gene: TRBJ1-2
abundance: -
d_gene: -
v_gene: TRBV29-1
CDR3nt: TGCAGCGTCGCGGAGGGGGATAACTATGGCTACACCTTC
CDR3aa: CSVAEGDNYGYTF

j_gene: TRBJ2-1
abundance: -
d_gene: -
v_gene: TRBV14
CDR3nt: TGTGCCAGCAGCCAAATCCAGGGGGGCAGGAACAATGAGCAGTTCTTC
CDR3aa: CASSQIQGGRNNEQFF

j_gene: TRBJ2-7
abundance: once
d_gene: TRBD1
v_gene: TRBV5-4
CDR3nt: TGTGCCAGCAGCTTGGTTACAGGGGCCGAGCAGTACTTC
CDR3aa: CASSLVTGAEQYF

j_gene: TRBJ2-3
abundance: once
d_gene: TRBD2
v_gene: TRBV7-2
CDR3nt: TGTGCCAGCAGCTTAGACCCCGGGGTAGCGGGGATCACAGATACGCAGTATTTT
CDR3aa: CASSLDPGVAGITDTQYF

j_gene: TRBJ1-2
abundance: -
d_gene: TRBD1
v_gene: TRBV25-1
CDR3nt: TGTGCCAGCAGTCCGGGACAGGGAGGCTATGGCTACACCTTC
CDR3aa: CASSPGQGGYGYTF

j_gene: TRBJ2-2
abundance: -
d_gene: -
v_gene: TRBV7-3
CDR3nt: TGTGCCAGCAGCTTAATAGTTTCCGCCACCGGGAACACCGGGGAGCTGTTTTTT
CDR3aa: CASSLIVSATGNTGELFF

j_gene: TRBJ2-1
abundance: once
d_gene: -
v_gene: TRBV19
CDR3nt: TGTGCCAGTAGTATGGGGGGGCCCATTTACAATGAGCAGTTCTTC
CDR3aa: CASSMGGPIYNEQFF

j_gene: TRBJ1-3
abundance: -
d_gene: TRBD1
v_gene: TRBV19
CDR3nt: TGTGCCGGACAGGGGGCTGGAAACACCATATATTTT
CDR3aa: CAGQGAGNTIYF

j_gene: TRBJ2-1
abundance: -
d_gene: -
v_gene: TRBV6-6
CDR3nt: TGTGCCAGCAGTTACTCGGGTGGAATATACAATGAGCAGTTCTTC
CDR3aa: CASSYSGGIYNEQFF